The text below deals with one T cell receptor (beta chain). Its antigen is not identified. This sample stems from a study of cytomegalovirus exposure and HLA in healthy donors. With 60 Vbeta and 13 Jbeta primers, the PCR was carried out. Sequencing was performed with immunoSEQ multiplex PCR; in TCRdb, only in-frame clones are kept and a portion is missing. Altogether under 200,000 clones are present, roughly 77% being singletons, with the ten largest covering roughly 7.8%. Germline values: CDR1 SGDLS, CDR2 YYNGEE. The V gene lost 0 bases and the J gene lost 5 bases, with 15 bases spanning the gap. This CDR3 region has 15 residues. General study points: When a later analysis compared HLA-associated TCR beta chains with equally common others, the HLA-associated chains turned out to be more clonally expanded and to have lower generation probabilities. The availability of immune exposure information extended only to CMV serostatus.

The sample comprised PBMCs. The chain links TRBV9 to TRBJ2-7; no firm D call. This TCR was recovered from a middle-aged woman in good health and CMV-seropositive. CDR3 amino acids: CASSVATSAVDEQYF. The CDR3 bases are TGTGCCAGCAGCGTAGCTACAAGCGCCGTAGACGAGCAGTACTTC.